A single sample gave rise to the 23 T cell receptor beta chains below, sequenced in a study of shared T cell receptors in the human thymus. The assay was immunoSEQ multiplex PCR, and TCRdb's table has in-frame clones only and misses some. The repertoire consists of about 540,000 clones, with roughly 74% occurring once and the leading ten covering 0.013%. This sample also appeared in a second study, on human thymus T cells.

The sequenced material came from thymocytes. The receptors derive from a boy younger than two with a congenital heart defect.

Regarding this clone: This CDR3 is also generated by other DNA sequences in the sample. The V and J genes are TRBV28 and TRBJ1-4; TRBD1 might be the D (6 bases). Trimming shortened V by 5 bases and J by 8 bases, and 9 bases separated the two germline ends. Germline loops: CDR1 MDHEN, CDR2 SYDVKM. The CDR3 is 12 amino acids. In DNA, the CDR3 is TGTGCCAGCAGTAGCCAGGGGGAAAAACTGTTTTTT. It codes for CASSSQGEKLFF.

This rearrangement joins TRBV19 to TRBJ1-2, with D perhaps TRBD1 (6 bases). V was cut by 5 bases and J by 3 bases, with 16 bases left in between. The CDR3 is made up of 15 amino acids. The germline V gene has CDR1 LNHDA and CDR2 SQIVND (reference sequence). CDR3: CASSLSGQGHYGYTF. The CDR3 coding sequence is TGTGCCAGTAGTTTGTCCGGGCAGGGGCACTATGGCTACACCTTC. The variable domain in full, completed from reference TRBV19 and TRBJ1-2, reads DGGITQSPKYLFRKEGQNVTLSCEQNLNHDAMYWYRQDPGQGLRLIYYSQIVNDFQKGDIAEGYSVSREKKESFPLTVTSAQKNPTAFYLCASSLSGQGHYGYTFGSGTRLTVV.

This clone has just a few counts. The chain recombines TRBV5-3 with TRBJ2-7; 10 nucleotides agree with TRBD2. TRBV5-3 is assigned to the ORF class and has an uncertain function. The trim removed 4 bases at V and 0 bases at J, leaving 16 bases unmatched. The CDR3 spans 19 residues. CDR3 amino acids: CARSSLGQDWTSGSYEQYF. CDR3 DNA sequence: TGTGCCAGAAGCAGTCTGGGACAGGACTGGACTAGCGGCTCCTACGAGCAGTACTTC.

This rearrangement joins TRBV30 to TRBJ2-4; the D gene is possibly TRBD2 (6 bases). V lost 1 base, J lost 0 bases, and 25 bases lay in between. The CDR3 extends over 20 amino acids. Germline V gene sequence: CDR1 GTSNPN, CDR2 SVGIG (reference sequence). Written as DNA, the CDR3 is TGTGCCTGGAGTGCCCCGACTAGTTCGGGTAGACTCAAAGCCAAAAACATTCAGTACTTC. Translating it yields CAWSAPTSSGRLKAKNIQYF.

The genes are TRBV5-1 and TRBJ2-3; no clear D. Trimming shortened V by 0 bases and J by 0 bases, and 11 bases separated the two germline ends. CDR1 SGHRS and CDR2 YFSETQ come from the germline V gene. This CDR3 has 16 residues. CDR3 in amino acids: CASSLGMTPSTDTQYF. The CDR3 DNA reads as TGCGCCAGCAGCTTGGGTATGACTCCTAGCACAGATACGCAGTATTTT.

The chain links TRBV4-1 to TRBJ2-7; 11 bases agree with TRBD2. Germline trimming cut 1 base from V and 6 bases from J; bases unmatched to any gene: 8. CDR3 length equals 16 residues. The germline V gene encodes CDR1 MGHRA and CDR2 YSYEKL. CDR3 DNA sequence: TGCGCCAGCAGCCAAGTAAGACTAGCGGGGCCTTTCGAGCAGTACTTC. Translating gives CASSQVRLAGPFEQYF.

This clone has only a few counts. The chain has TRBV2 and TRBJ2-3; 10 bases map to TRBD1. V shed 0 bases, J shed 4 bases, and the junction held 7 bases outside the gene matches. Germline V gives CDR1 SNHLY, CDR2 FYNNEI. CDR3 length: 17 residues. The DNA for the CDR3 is TGTGCCAGCAGTGAAGCAAAAGGACAGGGGGAGGCAGATACGCAGTATTTT. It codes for CASSEAKGQGEADTQYF.

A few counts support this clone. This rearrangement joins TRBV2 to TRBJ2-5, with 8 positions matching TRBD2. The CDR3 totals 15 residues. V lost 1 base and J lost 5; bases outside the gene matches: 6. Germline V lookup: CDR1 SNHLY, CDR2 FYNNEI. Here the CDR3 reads CASSEEAGGWETQYF. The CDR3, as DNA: TGTGCCAGCAGTGAAGAGGCGGGAGGCTGGGAGACCCAGTACTTC.

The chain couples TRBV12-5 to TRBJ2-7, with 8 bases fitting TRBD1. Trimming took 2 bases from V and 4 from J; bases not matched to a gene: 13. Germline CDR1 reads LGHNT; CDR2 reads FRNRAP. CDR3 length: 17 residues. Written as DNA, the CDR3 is TGTGCTAGTGGTTTGCGGCCCCCGAGACAGGGGATATACGAGCAGTACTTC. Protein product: CASGLRPPRQGIYEQYF.

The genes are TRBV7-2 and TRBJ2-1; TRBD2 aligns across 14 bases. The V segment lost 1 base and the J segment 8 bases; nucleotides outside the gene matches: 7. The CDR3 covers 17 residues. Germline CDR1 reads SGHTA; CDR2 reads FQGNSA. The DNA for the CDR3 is TGTGCCAGCAGCTTAGGGACCGGGACTAGCGGGAGCCATGAGCAGTTCTTC. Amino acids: CASSLGTGTSGSHEQFF.

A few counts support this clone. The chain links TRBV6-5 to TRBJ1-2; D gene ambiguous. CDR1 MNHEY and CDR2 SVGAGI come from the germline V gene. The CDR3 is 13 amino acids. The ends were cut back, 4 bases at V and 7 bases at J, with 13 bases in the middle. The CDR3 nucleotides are TGTGCCAGCAGTTTTTCCCCCGGTTGTGGCTACACCTTC. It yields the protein CASSFSPGCGYTF.

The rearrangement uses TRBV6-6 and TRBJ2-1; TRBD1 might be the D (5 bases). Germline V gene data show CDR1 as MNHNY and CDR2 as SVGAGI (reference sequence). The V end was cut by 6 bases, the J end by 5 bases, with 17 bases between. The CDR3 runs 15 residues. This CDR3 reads CASRSPGLGHNEQFF. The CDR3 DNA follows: TGTGCCAGCAGGTCCCCAGGGCTCGGGCACAATGAGCAGTTCTTC.

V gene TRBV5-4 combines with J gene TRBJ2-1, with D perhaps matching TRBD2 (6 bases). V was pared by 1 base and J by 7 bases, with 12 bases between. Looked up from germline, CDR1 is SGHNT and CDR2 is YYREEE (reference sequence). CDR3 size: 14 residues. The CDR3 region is CASSLRGTCNEQFF. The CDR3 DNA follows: TGTGCCAGCAGCTTGCGGGGGACTTGTAATGAGCAGTTCTTC.

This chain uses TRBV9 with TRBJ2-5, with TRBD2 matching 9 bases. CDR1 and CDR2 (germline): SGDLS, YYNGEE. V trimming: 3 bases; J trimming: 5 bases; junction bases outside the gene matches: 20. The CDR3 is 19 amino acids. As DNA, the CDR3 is TGTGCCAGCAGCGGATTTACTACCGGGACTAGCATCCTTGGTGAGACCCAGTACTTC. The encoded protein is CASSGFTTGTSILGETQYF.

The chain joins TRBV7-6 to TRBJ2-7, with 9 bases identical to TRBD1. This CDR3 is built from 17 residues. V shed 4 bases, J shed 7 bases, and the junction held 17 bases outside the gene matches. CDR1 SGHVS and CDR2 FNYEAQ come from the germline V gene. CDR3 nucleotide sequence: TGTGCCAGCAGCTCTCCCCCGCCGGGACAGGGTACTGGAGAGCAGTACTTC. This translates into CASSSPPPGQGTGEQYF. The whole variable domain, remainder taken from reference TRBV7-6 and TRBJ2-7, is GAGVSQSPRYKVTKRGQDVALRCDPISGHVSLYWYRQALGQGPEFLTYFNYEAQQDKSGLPNDRFSAERPEGSISTLTIQRTEQRDSAMYRCASSSPPPGQGTGEQYFGPGTRLTVT.

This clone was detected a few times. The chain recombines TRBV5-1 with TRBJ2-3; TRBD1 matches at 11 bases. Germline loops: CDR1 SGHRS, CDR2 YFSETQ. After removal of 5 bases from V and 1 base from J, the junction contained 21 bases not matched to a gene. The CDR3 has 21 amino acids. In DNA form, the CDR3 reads TGCGCCAGCAGTCTCGGATGGGGACAGGGGGTCCGGGTGCAAGGCACAGATACGCAGTATTTT. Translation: CASSLGWGQGVRVQGTDTQYF.

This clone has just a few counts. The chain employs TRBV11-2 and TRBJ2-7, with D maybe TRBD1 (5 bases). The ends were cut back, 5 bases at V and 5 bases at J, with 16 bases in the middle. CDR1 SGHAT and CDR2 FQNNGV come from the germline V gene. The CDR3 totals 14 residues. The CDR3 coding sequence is TGTGCCAGCAGCCTAGTCAGGGCGGTCGACGAGCAGTACTTC. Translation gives CASSLVRAVDEQYF.

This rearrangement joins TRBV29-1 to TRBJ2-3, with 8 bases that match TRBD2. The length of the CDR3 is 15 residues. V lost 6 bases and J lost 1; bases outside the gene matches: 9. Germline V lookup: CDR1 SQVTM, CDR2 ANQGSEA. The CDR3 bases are TGCAGCGTCGAAAGCGGGGGCGAATGCACAGATACGCAGTATTTT. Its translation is CSVESGGECTDTQYF.

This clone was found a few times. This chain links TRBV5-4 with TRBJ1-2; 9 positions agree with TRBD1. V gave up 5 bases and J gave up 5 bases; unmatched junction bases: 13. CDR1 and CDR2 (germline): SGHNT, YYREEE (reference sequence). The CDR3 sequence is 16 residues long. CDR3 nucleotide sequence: TGTGCCAGCAGTCCCGGGACAGGGTTTAAGGGTTATGGCTACACCTTC. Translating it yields CASSPGTGFKGYGYTF.

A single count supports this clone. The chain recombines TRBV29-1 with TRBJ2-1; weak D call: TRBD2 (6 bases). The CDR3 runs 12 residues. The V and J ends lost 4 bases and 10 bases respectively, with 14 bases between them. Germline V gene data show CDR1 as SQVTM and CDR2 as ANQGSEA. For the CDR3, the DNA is TGCAGCGTTGGGGAGGCCCAGGTGGAGCAGTTCTTC. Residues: CSVGEAQVEQFF.

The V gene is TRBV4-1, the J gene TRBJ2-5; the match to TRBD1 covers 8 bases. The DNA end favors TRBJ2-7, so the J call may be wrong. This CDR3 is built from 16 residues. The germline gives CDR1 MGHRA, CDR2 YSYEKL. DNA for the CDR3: TGCGCCAGCAGCCAAGATGAGGTCGGACAGGGATACGAGCAGTACTTC. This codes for CASSQDEVGQGYEQYF.

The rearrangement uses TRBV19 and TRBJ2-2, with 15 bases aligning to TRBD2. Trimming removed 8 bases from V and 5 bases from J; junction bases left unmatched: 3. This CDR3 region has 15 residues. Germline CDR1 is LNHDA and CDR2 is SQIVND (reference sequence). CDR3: CASGTSGGRTGELFF. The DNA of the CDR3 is TGTGCCAGTGGGACTAGCGGGGGGAGGACCGGGGAGCTGTTTTTT.

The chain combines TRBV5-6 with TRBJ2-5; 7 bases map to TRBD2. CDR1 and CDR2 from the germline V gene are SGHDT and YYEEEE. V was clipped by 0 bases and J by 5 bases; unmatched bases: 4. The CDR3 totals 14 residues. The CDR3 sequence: CASSLESGDETQYF. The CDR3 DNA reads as TGTGCCAGCAGCTTGGAAAGCGGGGACGAGACCCAGTACTTC.